The 21 T cell receptor beta chains below were found in one sample sequenced in a study of shared T cell receptors in the human thymus (dated by TCRdb to about 2021). The library relied on the immunoSEQ multiplex PCR assay. The table comes from immuneACCESS by way of TCRdb, which keeps in-frame sequences with V and J called. Part of the clones is missing from these tables; in studies checked, under half for an unresolved V gene and the rest for unknown reasons. The sample table records about 380,000 clones; around 95% of these occur just once. The ten top clones hold around 0.019% of the sample. Source material: thymocytes. The source is a human donor.

This chain links TRBV28 with TRBJ1-5; D unclear. V lost 6 bases to trimming and J lost 6 bases, with 9 bases between them. The CDR3 consists of 12 residues. Per the germline V gene, CDR1 is MDHEN and CDR2 is SYDVKM. CDR3 loop: CASSSTGQPQHF. CDR3 DNA sequence: TGTGCCAGCAGCTCAACGGGTCAGCCCCAGCATTTT.

CDR3 sequence: CASSESPTGPLETQYF. For the CDR3, the DNA is TGCGCCAGCAGTGAGTCCCCAACAGGGCCCTTGGAGACCCAGTACTTC. The V and J genes are TRBV10-1 and TRBJ2-5, with D perhaps TRBD1 (6 bases). This CDR3 has 16 amino acids. V lost 0 bases and J lost 5, with 16 bases in between. Germline CDR1 is WNHNN and CDR2 is SYGVQD (reference sequence).

The V and J genes are TRBV11-2 and TRBJ1-5; D is uncertain. Deletions cut 2 bases from V and 2 bases from J, with 10 bases between. The CDR3 has 15 residues. Germline V gene lookup returns CDR1 SGHAT and CDR2 FQNNGV. As DNA, the CDR3 is TGTGCCAGCAGCTTATACACAGACCGCAATCAGCCCCAGCATTTT. Its translation is CASSLYTDRNQPQHF.

The chain recombines TRBV27 with TRBJ2-2, with D possibly TRBD2 on 6 matching bases. Germline CDR1 MNHEY, CDR2 SMNVEV (reference sequence). Trimming shortened V by 10 bases and J by 1 base, and 16 bases separated the two germline ends. The CDR3 length is 15 residues. Written as DNA, the CDR3 is TGTGCCACCGGTGGCGCTAGCGTGAACACCGGGGAGCTGTTTTTT. Translation gives CATGGASVNTGELFF.

The V call is TRBV28, the J call TRBJ2-7, with D possibly TRBD2 on 6 matching bases. Germline V lookup: CDR1 MDHEN, CDR2 SYDVKM. The V and J ends lost 4 bases and 6 bases respectively, with 13 bases between them. The CDR3 totals 13 residues. CDR3 in amino acids: CASSWDVGGEQYF. Written as DNA, the CDR3 is TGTGCCAGCAGTTGGGACGTGGGGGGCGAGCAGTACTTC. The variable domain in full, completed from reference TRBV28 and TRBJ2-7, reads DVKVTQSSRYLVKRTGEKVFLECVQDMDHENMFWYRQDPGLGLRLIYFSYDVKMKEKGDIPEGYSVSREKKERFSLILESASTNQTSMYLCASSWDVGGEQYFGPGTRLTVT.

The rearrangement links TRBV6-1 to TRBJ1-1; D not resolved. CDR1 is MNHNS and CDR2 is SASEGT in the germline V gene. Between the trimmed V and J ends, which lost 5 bases and 0 bases, there was a span of 7 bases. The CDR3 loop spans 13 amino acids. CDR3 sequence reads: CASSIQMNTEAFF. The CDR3 bases are TGTGCCAGCAGTATCCAGATGAACACTGAAGCTTTCTTT.

The chain employs TRBV12-2 and TRBJ1-5; the DNA was not compared with TRBD1, the D call given in the table. TRBV12-2 corresponds to a pseudogene. The CDR3 length is 13 residues. CDR3 DNA: TGTGCAAGTCGTCGGGACAGGCTCAGCCCCCAGCATTTT. It codes for CASRRDRLSPQHF.

Here the CDR3 DNA reads TGTGCCAGCCTCAGGACCGGACGGCTTAATGAAAAACTGTTTTTT. Translating gives CASLRTGRLNEKLFF. V usage is TRBV28 and J usage is TRBJ1-4; D not certain. CDR1 and CDR2 (germline): MDHEN, SYDVKM. Between the trimmed V and J ends, which lost 8 bases and 4 bases, there was a span of 17 bases. CDR3 length: 15 residues. The whole variable domain, filled in from reference TRBV28 and TRBJ1-4, reads DVKVTQSSRYLVKRTGEKVFLECVQDMDHENMFWYRQDPGLGLRLIYFSYDVKMKEKGDIPEGYSVSREKKERFSLILESASTNQTSMYLCASLRTGRLNEKLFFGSGTQLSVL.

V usage is TRBV4-1 and J usage is TRBJ2-4, with 12 positions matching TRBD2. The CDR3 consists of 19 residues. V was clipped by 0 bases and J by 1 base; unmatched bases: 7. The germline V gene encodes CDR1 MGHRA and CDR2 YSYEKL. The CDR3 here is CASSQEPSGRAVAKNIQYF. In DNA, the CDR3 is TGCGCCAGCAGCCAAGAGCCTAGCGGGAGGGCCGTGGCCAAAAACATTCAGTACTTC.

V is TRBV27 and J is TRBJ1-5; D unclear. Germline values: CDR1 MNHEY, CDR2 SMNVEV (reference sequence). Between the trimmed V and J ends, which lost 5 bases and 4 bases, there was a span of 12 bases. The CDR3 has 14 amino acids. CDR3 DNA sequence: TGTGCCAGCAGTCAATACGACAAAAATCAGCCCCAGCATTTT. Protein: CASSQYDKNQPQHF.

The sample holds one count of this clone. The J gene is TRBJ2-2, the V gene TRBV6-4; 9 nucleotides line up with TRBD1. Per germline, CDR1 MRHNA and CDR2 SNTAGT. V shed 5 bases, J shed 5 bases, and the junction held 9 bases outside the gene matches. The CDR3 totals 16 residues. CDR3 in amino acids: CASSPTGGARTGELFF. The CDR3 coding sequence is TGTGCCAGCAGTCCTACAGGGGGCGCGAGAACCGGGGAGCTGTTTTTT.

The V gene is TRBV30, the J gene TRBJ2-1; 9 bases are shared with TRBD1. The CDR3 covers 15 residues. The trim removed 5 bases at V and 4 bases at J, leaving 9 bases unmatched. Germline V gives CDR1 GTSNPN, CDR2 SVGIG (reference sequence). The CDR3 region has the DNA TGTGCCTGGGAACGGGACAGGGAAAGATACAATGAGCAGTTCTTC. It codes for CAWERDRERYNEQFF.

The chain is built from TRBV12-5 and TRBJ2-3; 10 positions agree with TRBD1. CDR3 size: 17 residues. With 5 bases clipped from V and 3 bases from J, the junction kept 11 bases outside the gene matches. Germline V gene sequence: CDR1 LGHNT, CDR2 FRNRAP. CDR3 nucleotide sequence: TGTGCTAGTGGTCTCACCGGGACAGGGGATTATACAGATACGCAGTATTTT. Residues: CASGLTGTGDYTDTQYF.

In its sample, this clone was seen once. J is TRBJ2-1 and V is TRBV12-5; D is undetermined. V lost 3 bases and J 6 bases, leaving 15 bases between the germline ends. The CDR3 is 15 residues long. CDR1 is LGHNT and CDR2 is FRNRAP in the germline V gene. The CDR3 spells CASGFHHLSGNEQFF. The CDR3, as DNA: TGTGCTAGTGGTTTTCATCACCTCTCAGGCAATGAGCAGTTCTTC.

The V and J genes are TRBV5-4 and TRBJ2-1; D not certain. V dropped 5 bases and J dropped 4 bases, with 16 bases sitting between them. Germline CDR1 reads SGHNT; CDR2 reads YYREEE (reference sequence). The CDR3 extends over 15 amino acids. CDR3 sequence: CASRPGRQVYNEQFF. The DNA of the CDR3 is TGTGCCAGCAGACCCGGACGGCAAGTGTACAATGAGCAGTTCTTC.

V and J are TRBV4-1 and TRBJ2-3; no clear D gene. V was pared by 0 bases and J by 0 bases, with 7 bases between. The V gene's germline CDR1 is MGHRA and CDR2 YSYEKL. The CDR3 extends over 15 amino acids. The DNA of the CDR3 is TGCGCCAGCAGCCAAGAGACGGAAAGCACAGATACGCAGTATTTT. Amino acid sequence: CASSQETESTDTQYF.

This chain connects TRBV5-1 to TRBJ1-4; TRBD1 aligns across 7 bases. Germline lookup yields CDR1 SGHRS and CDR2 YFSETQ. This CDR3 spans 15 amino acids. Germline trimming cut 1 base from V and 8 bases from J; bases unmatched to any gene: 8. The CDR3 DNA sequence: TGCGCCAGCAGCTTGAAAGAGGGGGCGCCGGAAAAACTGTTTTTT. This gives the protein CASSLKEGAPEKLFF.

V gene TRBV9 combines with J gene TRBJ1-2, with 10 nucleotides matching TRBD1. Germline trimming cut 4 bases from V and 4 bases from J; bases unmatched to any gene: 7. Germline CDR1 is SGDLS and CDR2 is YYNGEE. This CDR3 has 15 amino acids. This chain's CDR3 is CASSWDRQGAYGYTF. DNA for the CDR3: TGTGCCAGCAGCTGGGATAGACAGGGGGCCTATGGCTACACCTTC.

J is TRBJ2-2 and V is TRBV6-6, with 10 bases matching TRBD1. Per the germline V gene, CDR1 is MNHNY and CDR2 is SVGAGI (reference sequence). The CDR3 covers 14 residues. V lost 6 bases to trimming and J lost 8 bases; unmatched junction nucleotides: 6. CDR3 protein: CASRKGTGEGELFF. The CDR3 DNA is TGTGCCAGCAGAAAAGGGACAGGGGAAGGGGAGCTGTTTTTT.

The chain couples TRBV14 to TRBJ2-7; 7 bases align to TRBD1. V lost 4 bases to trimming and J lost 3 bases; unmatched junction nucleotides: 9. The CDR3 contains 15 residues. The germline V gene encodes CDR1 SGHDN and CDR2 FVKESK. DNA of the CDR3: TGTGCCAGCAGCCCCCGGGGACAGAAAATCTACGAGCAGTACTTC. The encoded protein is CASSPRGQKIYEQYF.

This chain joins TRBV15 and TRBJ2-2; 14 bases are shared with TRBD2. The CDR3 is 18 residues long. Germline V gene sequence: CDR1 LNHNV, CDR2 YYDKDF (reference sequence). V was pared by 4 bases and J by 1 base, with 5 bases of the junction left unmatched. The CDR3 here is CATSNGTSGSLNTGELFF. CDR3 sequence (DNA): TGTGCCACCAGCAACGGGACTAGCGGGAGCCTGAACACCGGGGAGCTGTTTTTT.